This T cell receptor beta chain was sequenced in a study of control samples from healthy donors and cancer patients. After removal of 6 bases from V and 3 bases from J, the junction contained 14 bases not matched to a gene. The germline gives CDR1 MDHEN, CDR2 SYDVKM. The CDR3 totals 16 residues. Clones were read by immunoSEQ multiplex PCR, and TCRdb kept only the in-frame ones, dropping some. The data contain approximately 150,000 clones, 88% of them singletons. Sequences were obtained from blood. V is TRBV28 and J is TRBJ2-7; the match to TRBD1 covers 7 bases. The sequence derives from a man in his late teens or twenties in good health. CDR3 protein: CASSSQGQRFRYEQYF. CDR3 sequence (DNA): TGTGCCAGCAGCTCTCAGGGACAGCGATTTCGCTACGAGCAGTACTTC.